This record covers a single TCR beta chain. This sample is drawn from a study of T cell responses to AZD1222 COVID-19 vaccine. Produced via immunoSEQ multiplex PCR; TCRdb's table is partial and in-frame only. There are some 250,000 clones in the sample; around 92% occur only once, and approximately 0.52% lies in the top ten. The CDR3 runs 17 residues. Trimming removed 0 bases at V and 0 bases at J, with 9 bases between. The germline V gene encodes CDR1 MNHEY and CDR2 SVGEGT. The clonotype comes from an adult who received the AZD1222 COVID-19 vaccine. The genes are TRBV6-2 or TRBV6-3 and TRBJ1-6; D gene ambiguous. This sample comprised peripheral blood, obtained 28 days after the second AZD1222 dose. As DNA, the CDR3 is TGTGCCAGCAGTTACTCCGGGCGGAGCTCCTATAATTCACCCCTCCACTTT. As protein: CASSYSGRSSYNSPLHF.